This record concerns one T cell receptor beta chain sequence. Its cognate antigen has yet to be identified. No much larger clone is present one base from it, and per-base qualities are unavailable. Taken from cysteine to phenylalanine, the CDR3 has 16 residues. The kept DNA is CDR3 alone, 48 bases in frame from the first base. Trimming leaves V shorter by 4 bases and J shorter by 9 bases, with the junction holding 12 bases beyond the gene matches. From a lookup of the germline V gene (reference sequence), CDR1 and CDR2 are SEHNR and FQNEAQ. The sample originates from a study of blood T cell repertoires in COVID-19 (dated by TCRdb to the early 2020s). A note on the overall study: Samples covering the acute and convalescent phases of COVID-19 were provided by collaborators in the United States, Italy and Spain. The repertoires were made available in a free public database intended to serve as a resource for research on the immune response to SARS-CoV-2. Deeply sampled blood TCRbeta repertoires from subjects exposed to, actively infected with, or recovered from COVID-19 were included in the dataset. Samples came from the ongoing ImmuneRACE study (first 160 participants) plus 1,254 subjects from 6 global collaborators. A de-identified subject ID, COVID-19 status, age in years and sex were almost always included in the sample metadata. The material from the prospective study consisted of cDNA or gDNA derived from T cells, B-cell-depleted T cells, or PBMCs. Where HLA class I and class II types were available, the types were taken from metadata supplied by the sample provider, not from assay-based typing. The paper as a whole reports these results and caveats: Clinical and demographic metadata were provided uncurated, with the amount varying by source and participant.

TCRbeta CDR3 regions were amplified from genomic DNA by means of the immunoSEQ Assay, a bias-controlled multiplex PCR. On the study's bioinformatics: Nucleated cell counts per sample were estimated from amplification of reference gene primers within the assay. To quantify the absolute abundance of each unique TCRbeta CDR3 rearrangement, sequence reads were collapsed and filtered. For each sample, productive Simpson clonality was calculated by taking the square root of Simpson's diversity index across productive rearrangements. TCRdb stores this immuneACCESS table with in-frame sequences only. Part of the clones is absent; in the studies checked, under half of the shortfall reflects unresolved V genes, and no reason is known for the rest. V and J calls and clone size come straight from that table; D and trimming were deduced from the DNA. This sample has about 350,000 clones in its table, and about 90% of those were observed once. Approximately 1% of the sample rests with the top ten.

Participants in the prospective study were enrolled through a virtual design, were aged 18 to 89 years, and lived in some 24 United States geographic areas. To assign participants to cohorts, the prospective study relied on clinical history that participants themselves reported in a screening survey and a study questionnaire. Exposed participants had been in contact with someone with a PCR-confirmed or clinician-diagnosed COVID-19 case within 2 weeks of study entry. Mobile phlebotomists in the prospective study collected whole blood, serum and a nasopharyngeal or oropharyngeal swab from every participant. Additional blood draws and questionnaires over a 2-month period could optionally be provided by prospective study participants. Before DNA extraction, prospective study blood samples were shipped either frozen or at room temperature.

Specimen: PBMCs or T cells enriched from blood (not recorded which). Recombination linked TRBV7-9 to TRBJ2-1; 10 bases in the middle match TRBD2. The TCR was taken from a woman aged 30 to 39 who had been exposed to COVID-19. The CDR3 in this case is CASSSLLAGDPSEQFF. The nucleotide sequence reads TGTGCCAGCAGCTCACTCCTAGCGGGAGACCCCAGTGAGCAGTTCTTC.